One and the same sample provided the 21 T cell receptor beta chains below, sequenced in a study of T cells in Graves' hyperthyroidism and ophthalmopathy. Using RNA transcripts as the source, TCR beta CDR3 regions were amplified. The HTBI set primed first-round TCR CDR3 RT-PCR. TCRdb reprocessed the multiplex PCR reads via MiXCR and lists one record per CDR3 protein. This sample yields over 700,000 distinct CDR3 sequences, of which 38% are seen a single time; around 9.3% belongs to the top ten. The sequenced material came from blood. These receptors originate from a man aged 18 to 29 with Graves' hyperthyroidism.

The chain has TRBV2 and TRBJ1-2, with 7 positions matching TRBD1. The V segment lost 2 bases and the J segment 11 bases; nucleotides outside the gene matches: 2. CDR3 length equals 11 residues. CDR1 and CDR2 (germline): SNHLY, FYNNEI. CDR3 region: CASSERGLYTF. The CDR3 bases are TGTGCCAGCAGTGAAAGGGGGCTTTACACCTTC.

The sample holds many counts of this clonotype. The V and J genes are TRBV7-2 and TRBJ2-5; 8 bases align to TRBD1. The J segment lost 5 bases and the V segment lost 5 bases, leaving 7 bases of the junction unmatched. Germline loops: CDR1 SGHTA, CDR2 FQGNSA. This CDR3 is built from 14 residues. CDR3 DNA: TGTGCCAGCAGCCTACAGGGGGTAGGGGAGACCCAGTACTTC. It is translated as CASSLQGVGETQYF.

V gene TRBV7-9 combines with J gene TRBJ1-2; no clear D gene. Germline CDR1 and CDR2: SEHNR and FQNEAQ (reference sequence). The CDR3 consists of 16 residues. Between the trimmed V and J ends, which lost 9 bases and 5 bases, there was a span of 25 bases. The DNA of the CDR3 is TGTGCCAGGGACTTGCCCACCGGGGAGCTGTTTTATGGCTACACCTTC. The encoded protein is CARDLPTGELFYGYTF.

The chain combines TRBV7-2 with TRBJ2-7; TRBD2 is a possible D gene (6 bases). Germline V CDR1 and CDR2: SGHTA, FQGNSA. V was trimmed by 6 bases and J by 3 bases, leaving 15 bases between them. There are 14 residues in the CDR3. The CDR3 DNA follows: TGTGCCAGCAGTTTATTCGGGGGACGCTACGAGCAGTACTTC. This translates into CASSLFGGRYEQYF.

The table lists this clonotype with a few counts. The junction departs from germline at one end; a sequencing error may be responsible. The chain uses TRBV10-3 and TRBJ1-6; the D is unclear. Germline CDR1 reads ENHRY; CDR2 reads SYGVKD. CDR3 length equals 15 residues. DNA for the CDR3: TGTGCCAGCAGTTTAGACCCTCTAGGAGATTCACCCCTCCACTTT. It codes for CASSLDPLGDSPLHF.

Regarding this clonotype: Germline and junction disagree at one end, which may indicate a read error. This chain connects TRBV10-3 to TRBJ1-5; D not resolved. The germline CDR1 and CDR2 sequences are ENHRY and SYGVKD. This CDR3 comprises 15 residues. DNA for the CDR3: TGTGCCAGCAGTACGGTATCAAACAGCAATCAGCCCCAGCATTTT. Amino acids: CASSTVSNSNQPQHF.

Comments on this clonotype: A much larger clone differs by one base, so this may be a read error. The conserved phenylalanine or tryptophan normally closing the CDR3 is absent here, so this likely arose from a read error. This chain uses TRBV2 with TRBJ1-1; a possible D gene is TRBD1 (6 bases). CDR3 length equals 13 residues. Germline lookup yields CDR1 SNHLY and CDR2 FYNNEI. V was clipped by 6 bases and J by 0 bases, with 8 bases between them. As DNA, the CDR3 is TGTGCCAGCAGGGGGACACTGAACACTGAAGCTTTCCTT. This codes for CASRGTLNTEAFL.

The chain links TRBV7-9 to TRBJ1-4, with a tentative D call TRBD1 (6 bases). Trimming removed 5 bases from V and 8 bases from J, with 15 bases in between. Germline values: CDR1 SEHNR, CDR2 FQNEAQ (reference sequence). The CDR3 consists of 14 residues. The DNA of the CDR3 is TGTGCCAGCAGCCGGACAGCCGCGAGGGAAAAACTGTTTTTT. Amino acid sequence: CASSRTAAREKLFF.

V is TRBV20-1 and J is TRBJ2-5; 8 bases agree with TRBD1. Germline CDR1 is DFQATT and CDR2 is SNEGSKA (reference sequence). The CDR3 is 13 residues long. Losses at the gene ends were 5 bases for V and 1 base for J; bases not matched to a gene: 3. As DNA, the CDR3 is TGCAGTGCTCCGGGGACAGGCCAAGAGACCCAGTACTTC. This encodes CSAPGTGQETQYF.

This clonotype was picked up one time. The chain is built from TRBV9 and TRBJ2-5; 8 nucleotides align to TRBD2. There are 14 residues in the CDR3. Germline CDR1 is SGDLS and CDR2 is YYNGEE. Trimming at V came to 4 bases and at J to 5 bases, leaving 7 bases not matched to a gene. DNA for the CDR3: TGTGCCAGCAGCTCGGGAGCGGGAGCGGAGACCCAGTACTTC. This translates into CASSSGAGAETQYF.

This clonotype occurred many times. The CDR3 DNA reads TGTGCCAGCAGAAGGGGACCGCACCAGCCCCAGCATTTT. The encoded protein is CASRRGPHQPQHF. V gene TRBV6-5 combines with J gene TRBJ1-5, with D possibly being TRBD1 (5 bases). V lost 6 bases to trimming and J lost 7 bases, with 13 bases between them. The germline V gene has CDR1 MNHEY and CDR2 SVGAGI. CDR3 length: 13 amino acids.

In the case of this clonotype: This could be a read error, since a much larger clone is one nucleotide away. The rearrangement uses TRBV10-3 and TRBJ2-2, with D maybe TRBD1 (6 bases). CDR3 size: 14 residues. The V end was cut by 4 bases, the J end by 3 bases, with 9 bases between. Germline V CDR1 and CDR2: ENHRY, SYGVKD. The CDR3 reads CAISGDMDTGELFF. DNA of the CDR3: TGTGCCATCAGTGGGGACATGGACACCGGGGAGCTGTTTTTT.

This clonotype was picked up one time. This sequence joins TRBV20-1 and TRBJ2-5; D might be TRBD2 (5 bases). The germline V gene has CDR1 DFQATT and CDR2 SNEGSKA (reference sequence). The CDR3 runs to 12 residues. Trimming took 6 bases from V and 7 from J, leaving 15 bases between them. CDR3 sequence: CSAPAASGTQYF. The CDR3 DNA follows: TGCAGTGCCCCCGCAGCCAGCGGGACCCAGTACTTC.

This clonotype has at least ten counts. The gene calls are TRBV5-1 and TRBJ1-6, with a possible D match to TRBD1 (6 bases). The CDR3 sequence is 16 residues long. The germline CDR1 and CDR2 sequences are SGHRS and YFSETQ. V dropped 0 bases and J dropped 10 bases, with 17 bases sitting between them. The CDR3 loop is CASSLVVVAQGSPLHF. CDR3 bases: TGCGCCAGCAGCTTGGTTGTTGTGGCCCAGGGGTCACCCCTCCACTTT.

This clonotype was observed a handful of times. The J gene is TRBJ2-2, the V gene TRBV15; 7 bases map to TRBD2. The CDR3 contains 17 residues. Germline CDR1 LNHNV, CDR2 YYDKDF (reference sequence). The V segment lost 5 bases and the J segment 0 bases; nucleotides outside the gene matches: 9. The CDR3 spells CATSASYREANTGELFF. The CDR3 bases are TGTGCCACCAGCGCAAGTTACCGGGAGGCGAACACCGGGGAGCTGTTTTTT.

A few counts support this clonotype. This chain uses TRBV12-3 or TRBV12-4 with TRBJ1-3; a weak D match, TRBD1 (5 bases). The V gene lost 6 bases and the J gene lost 6 bases, with 18 bases spanning the gap. This CDR3 has 15 amino acids. CDR3 loop: CASRFMQGVANTIYF. CDR3 DNA: TGTGCCAGCAGATTCATGCAGGGAGTTGCAAACACCATATATTTT.

The chain carries TRBV14 and TRBJ1-2; possible D gene TRBD1, 6 bases. The germline CDR1 and CDR2 sequences are SGHDN and FVKESK. Trimming cost V 1 base and J 7 bases, with 10 bases left between them. CDR3 length: 13 residues. This chain's CDR3 is CASSQVQGTGYTF. CDR3 DNA sequence: TGTGCCAGCAGCCAAGTGCAGGGGACTGGCTACACCTTC. Full variable domain (missing parts from reference TRBV14 and TRBJ1-2): EAGVTQFPSHSVIEKGQTVTLRCDPISGHDNLYWYRRVMGKEIKFLLHFVKESKQDESGMPNNRFLAERTGGTYSTLKVQPAELEDSGVYFCASSQVQGTGYTFGSGTRLTVV.

This clonotype has ten or more counts. The V gene is TRBV5-1, the J gene TRBJ2-5; 14 nucleotides match TRBD2. Germline V gene data show CDR1 as SGHRS and CDR2 as YFSETQ. CDR3 length: 17 amino acids. With 0 bases clipped from V and 4 bases from J, the junction kept 5 bases outside the gene matches. The CDR3 reads CASSLGTSGGSGETQYF. The CDR3 bases are TGCGCCAGCAGCTTGGGGACTAGCGGGGGGAGCGGAGAGACCCAGTACTTC.

This clonotype was detected only a few times. The chain couples TRBV20-1 to TRBJ1-5, with no clear D. Per germline, CDR1 DFQATT and CDR2 SNEGSKA (reference sequence). This CDR3 comprises 13 residues. Deletions cut 4 bases from V and 5 bases from J, with 12 bases between. The CDR3 protein is CSAIRYWDQPQHF. The DNA for the CDR3 is TGCAGTGCTATCCGATATTGGGATCAGCCCCAGCATTTT.

V usage is TRBV12-3 or TRBV12-4 and J usage is TRBJ2-5, with 7 positions matching TRBD1. V dropped 7 bases and J dropped 2; count of bases not matched to a gene: 7. The CDR3 consists of 14 residues. CDR3 protein: CASTRKGQQETQYF. CDR3 DNA: TGTGCCAGCACCCGTAAGGGACAGCAAGAGACCCAGTACTTC.

This sequence joins TRBV29-1 and TRBJ2-5; 9 bases match TRBD1. Germline-derived CDR1 and CDR2 are SQVTM and ANQGSEA. V shed 4 bases and J 6 bases; nucleotides not matched to a gene: 3. The length of the CDR3 is 12 residues. DNA of the CDR3: TGCAGCGTTGGGGGACAGGGAAAGACCCAGTACTTC. Translation: CSVGGQGKTQYF.